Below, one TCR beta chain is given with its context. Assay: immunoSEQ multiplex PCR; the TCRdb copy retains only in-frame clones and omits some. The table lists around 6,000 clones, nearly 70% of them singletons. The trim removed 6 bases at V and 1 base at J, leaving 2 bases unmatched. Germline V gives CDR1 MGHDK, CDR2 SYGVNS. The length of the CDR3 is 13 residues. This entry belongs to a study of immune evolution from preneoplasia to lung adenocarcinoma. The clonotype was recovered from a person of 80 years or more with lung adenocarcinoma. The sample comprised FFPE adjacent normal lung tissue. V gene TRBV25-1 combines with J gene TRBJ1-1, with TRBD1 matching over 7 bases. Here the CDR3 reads CASRGQANTEAFF. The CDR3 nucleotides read TGTGCCAGCAGAGGACAGGCGAACACTGAAGCTTTCTTT.